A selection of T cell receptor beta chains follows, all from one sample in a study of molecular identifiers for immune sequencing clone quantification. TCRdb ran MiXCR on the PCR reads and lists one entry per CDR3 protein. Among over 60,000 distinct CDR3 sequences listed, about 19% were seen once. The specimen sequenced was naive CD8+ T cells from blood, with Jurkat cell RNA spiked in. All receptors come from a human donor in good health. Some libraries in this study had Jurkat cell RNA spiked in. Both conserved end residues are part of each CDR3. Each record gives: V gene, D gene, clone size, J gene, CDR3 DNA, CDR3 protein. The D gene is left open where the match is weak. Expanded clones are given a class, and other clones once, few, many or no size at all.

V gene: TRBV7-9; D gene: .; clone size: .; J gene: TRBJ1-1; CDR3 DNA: TGTGCCAGCAGCCCGAGAGGGGGGACTGAAGCTTTCTTT; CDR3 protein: CASSPRGGTEAFF
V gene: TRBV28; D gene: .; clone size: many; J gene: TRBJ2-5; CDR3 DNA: TGTGCCAGCAGTTTAGGGGTCTTCCAGTACTTC; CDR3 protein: CASSLGVFQYF
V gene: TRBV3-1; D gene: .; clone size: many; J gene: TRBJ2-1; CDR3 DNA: TGTGCCAGCAGCCAAGTTACTATGGAGGGGATTGGGGCCTACAATGAGCAGTTCTTC; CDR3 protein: CASSQVTMEGIGAYNEQFF
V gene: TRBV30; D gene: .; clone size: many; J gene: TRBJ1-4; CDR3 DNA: TGTGCCTGGAGTGATGTGGAGAAACTGTTTTTT; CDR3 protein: CAWSDVEKLFF
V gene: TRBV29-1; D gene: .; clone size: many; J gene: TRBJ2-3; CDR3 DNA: TGCAGCGCCGTACCCCCTAGCGGCACAGATACGCAGTATTTT; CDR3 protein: CSAVPPSGTDTQYF
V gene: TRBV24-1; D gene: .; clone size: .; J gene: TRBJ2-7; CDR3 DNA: TGTGCCACCTTACCGCAGGGGACATCCTACGAGCAGTACTTC; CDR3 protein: CATLPQGTSYEQYF
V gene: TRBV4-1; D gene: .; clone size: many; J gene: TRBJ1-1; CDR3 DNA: TGCGCCAGCAGCCATCCTTTAGGACAAGACGAAGCTTTCTTT; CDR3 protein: CASSHPLGQDEAFF
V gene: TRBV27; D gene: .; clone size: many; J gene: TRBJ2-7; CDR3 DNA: TGTGCCAGCAGTCTAAGGGTAGGCGGCGCCTACGAGCAGTACTTC; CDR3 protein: CASSLRVGGAYEQYF
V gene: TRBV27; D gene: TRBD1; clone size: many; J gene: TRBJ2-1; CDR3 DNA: TGTGCCAGCAGTTTGCAGGGGGTATACAATGAGCAGTTCTTC; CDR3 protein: CASSLQGVYNEQFF
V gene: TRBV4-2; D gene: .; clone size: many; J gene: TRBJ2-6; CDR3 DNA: TGTGCCAGCAGCCAAGAAAGGGGCTCTGGGGCCAACGTCCTGACTTTC; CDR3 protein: CASSQERGSGANVLTF
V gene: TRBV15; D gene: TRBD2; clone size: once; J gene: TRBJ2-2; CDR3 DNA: TGTGCCACTAAAAAGGTTGGGCGGGGAGGGCCCGGGGAGCTGTTTTTT; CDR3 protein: CATKKVGRGGPGELFF
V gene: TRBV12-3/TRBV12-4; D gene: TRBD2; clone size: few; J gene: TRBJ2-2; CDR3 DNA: TGTGCCAGCAGTTTAGAGGGGGCGGGAGGGCCGGGCACCGGGGAGCTGTTTTTT; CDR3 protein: CASSLEGAGGPGTGELFF
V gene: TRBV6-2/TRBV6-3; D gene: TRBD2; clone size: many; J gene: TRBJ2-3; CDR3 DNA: TGTGCCAGCAGTAGAGGGGAGGGTATCACAGATACGCAGTATTTT; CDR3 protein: CASSRGEGITDTQYF
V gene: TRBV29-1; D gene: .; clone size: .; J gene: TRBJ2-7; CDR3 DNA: TGCAGCGCGAACACCGCTAGCTCCTACGAGCAGTACTTC; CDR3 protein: CSANTASSYEQYF
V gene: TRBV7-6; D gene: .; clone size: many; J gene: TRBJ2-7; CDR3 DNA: TGTGCCAGCAGTTACTACTCCTACGAGCAGTACTTC; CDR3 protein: CASSYYSYEQYF
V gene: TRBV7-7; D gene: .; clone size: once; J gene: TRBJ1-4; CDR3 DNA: TGTGCCAGCAGCCCGGCCGGGGTTAATGAAAGACTGTTTTTT; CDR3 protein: CASSPAGVNERLFF
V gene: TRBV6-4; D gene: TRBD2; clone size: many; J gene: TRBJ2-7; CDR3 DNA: TGTGCCAGCAGTGAAGCGGGAGGCCAGTACGAGCAGTACTTC; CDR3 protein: CASSEAGGQYEQYF
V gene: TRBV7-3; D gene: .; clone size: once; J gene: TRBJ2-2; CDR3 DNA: TGTGCCAGCAGCTTAATTGACGGGGAGCTGTTTTTT; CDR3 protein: CASSLIDGELFF
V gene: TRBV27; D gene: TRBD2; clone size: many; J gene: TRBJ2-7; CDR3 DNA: TGTGCCAGCAGCCCAGGGACTAGCGCATCCTACGAGCAGTACTTC; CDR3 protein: CASSPGTSASYEQYF
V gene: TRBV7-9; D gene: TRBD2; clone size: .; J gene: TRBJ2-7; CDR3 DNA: TGTGCCAGCAGCCCCCACCAGCGGGAGTTATCTAACGAGCAGTACTTC; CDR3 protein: CASSPHQRELSNEQYF
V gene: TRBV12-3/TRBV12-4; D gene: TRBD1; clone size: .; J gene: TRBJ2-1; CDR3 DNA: TGTGCCAGCAGTCACCGGGACAGGGCCTACAATGAGCAGTTCTTC; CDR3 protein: CASSHRDRAYNEQFF
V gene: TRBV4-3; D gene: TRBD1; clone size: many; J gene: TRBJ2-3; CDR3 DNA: TGCGCCAGCAGCCAAACTACAGGGGTAGCAGATACGCAGTATTTT; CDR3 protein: CASSQTTGVADTQYF
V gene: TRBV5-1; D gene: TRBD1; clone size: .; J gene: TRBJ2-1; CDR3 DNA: TGCGCCAGCAGCTACCAAGAGGGACAGGGGAACAATGAGCAGTTCTTC; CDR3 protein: CASSYQEGQGNNEQFF
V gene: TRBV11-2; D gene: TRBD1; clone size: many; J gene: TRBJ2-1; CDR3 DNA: TGTGCCAGCAGCGAGACAGGGGGCCTAGGGTCCAATGAGCAGTTCTTC; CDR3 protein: CASSETGGLGSNEQFF
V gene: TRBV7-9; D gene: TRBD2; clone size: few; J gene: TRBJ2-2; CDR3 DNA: TGTGCCAGCAGCTTAGCCCGTCGCTTAGCGGGAGGATTGAGCGGGGAGCTGTTTTTT; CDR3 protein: CASSLARRLAGGLSGELFF
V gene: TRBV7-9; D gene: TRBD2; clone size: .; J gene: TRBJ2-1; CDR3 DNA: TGTGCCAGCAACCCGGGGGCGGGGGGCGAGCAGTTCTTC; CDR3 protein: CASNPGAGGEQFF
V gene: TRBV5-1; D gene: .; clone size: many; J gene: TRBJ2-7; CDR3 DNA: TGCGCCAGCAGCTGGGACGCCTCCTACGAGCAGTACTTC; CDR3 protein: CASSWDASYEQYF
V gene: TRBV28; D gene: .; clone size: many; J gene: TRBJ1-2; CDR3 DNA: TGTGCCACCAGGTACATAACCAGAGGGGAGGGCTACACCTTC; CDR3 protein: CATRYITRGEGYTF
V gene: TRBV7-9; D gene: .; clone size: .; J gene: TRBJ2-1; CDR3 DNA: TGTGCCAGCAGCTTAGACCGTGTGGGAGGAGGTGACAATGAGCAGTTCTTC; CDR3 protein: CASSLDRVGGGDNEQFF
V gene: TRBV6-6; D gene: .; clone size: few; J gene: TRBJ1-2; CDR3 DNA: TGTGCCAGCAGTGACCTGGACAGCCGCTATGGCTACACCTTC; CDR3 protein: CASSDLDSRYGYTF
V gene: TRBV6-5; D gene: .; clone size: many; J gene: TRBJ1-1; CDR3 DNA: TGTGCCAGCAGTTACTCGCAGACCACTGAAGCTTTCTTT; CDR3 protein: CASSYSQTTEAFF
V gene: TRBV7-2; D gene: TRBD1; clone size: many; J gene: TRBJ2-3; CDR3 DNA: TGTGCCAGCAGCTTATGGCCTCCAATGGGACAGAGCACAGATACGCAGTATTTT; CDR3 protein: CASSLWPPMGQSTDTQYF
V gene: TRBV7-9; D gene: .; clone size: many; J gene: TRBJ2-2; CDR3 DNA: TGTGCCAGCAGCCAAGTTGTGTCCGGGGAGCTGTTTTTT; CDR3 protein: CASSQVVSGELFF
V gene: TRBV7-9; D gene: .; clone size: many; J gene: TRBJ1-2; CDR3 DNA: TGTGCCAGCAACCCTGGGGCAAACGAAAATACCTATGGCTACACCTTC; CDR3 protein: CASNPGANENTYGYTF
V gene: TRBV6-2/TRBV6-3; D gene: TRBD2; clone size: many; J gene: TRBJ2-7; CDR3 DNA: TGTGCCAGCAGCTTAGCGGGGACCTCCTACGAGCAGTACTTC; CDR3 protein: CASSLAGTSYEQYF
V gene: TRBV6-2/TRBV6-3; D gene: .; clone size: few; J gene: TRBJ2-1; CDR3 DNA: TGTGCCAGCAGTTACACTTCGTGGACCCCCTTCGGGAATGAGCAGTTCTTC; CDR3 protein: CASSYTSWTPFGNEQFF
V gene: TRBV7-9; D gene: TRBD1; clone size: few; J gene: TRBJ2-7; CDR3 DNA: TGTGCCAGCAGCCCCAGGGACAGATCATCCTACGAGCAGTACTTC; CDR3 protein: CASSPRDRSSYEQYF
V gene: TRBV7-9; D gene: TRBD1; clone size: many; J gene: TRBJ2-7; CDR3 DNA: TGTGCCAGCAGCGGTTTAGGACAGGAGAACTACGAGCAGTACTTC; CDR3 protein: CASSGLGQENYEQYF
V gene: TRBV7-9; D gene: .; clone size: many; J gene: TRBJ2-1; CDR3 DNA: TGTGCCAGCAGCTTAGGACTAGGTTTCTCCTACAATGAGCAGTTCTTC; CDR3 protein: CASSLGLGFSYNEQFF
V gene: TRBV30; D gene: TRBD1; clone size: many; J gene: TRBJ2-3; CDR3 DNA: TGTGCCTGGGATCGACAGGGGACAGATACGCAGTATTTT; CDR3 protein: CAWDRQGTDTQYF
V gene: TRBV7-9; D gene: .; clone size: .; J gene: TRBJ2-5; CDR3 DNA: TGTGCCAGCAGCTTTAGACTAGAAGAGACCCAGTACTTC; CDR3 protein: CASSFRLEETQYF
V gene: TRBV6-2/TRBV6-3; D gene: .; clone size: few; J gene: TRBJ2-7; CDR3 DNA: TGTGCCGCCGGAGTGGGTGTACCCTACGAGCAGTACTTC; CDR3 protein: CAAGVGVPYEQYF
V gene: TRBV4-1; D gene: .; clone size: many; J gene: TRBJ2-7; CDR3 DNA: TGCGCCAGCAGCCAAGTGCCGGGTGTCTACGAGCAGTACTTC; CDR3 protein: CASSQVPGVYEQYF
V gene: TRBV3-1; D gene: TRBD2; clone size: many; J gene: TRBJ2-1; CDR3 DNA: TGTGCCAGCAGCCAAGAGGCGGGACTAGCGGTTGAGCAGTTCTTC; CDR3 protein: CASSQEAGLAVEQFF
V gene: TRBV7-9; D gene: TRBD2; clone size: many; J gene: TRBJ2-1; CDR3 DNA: TGTGCCAGCAGCCTCTTAGCGGGAGCCTACAATGAGCAGTTCTTC; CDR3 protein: CASSLLAGAYNEQFF
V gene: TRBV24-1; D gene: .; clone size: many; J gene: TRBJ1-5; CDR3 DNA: TGTGCCACCAGTGGTCTTGAGGGGTGGCGGCATTTT; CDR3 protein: CATSGLEGWRHF
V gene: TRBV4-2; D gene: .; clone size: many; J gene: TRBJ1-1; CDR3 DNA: TGTGCCAGCAGCCAAGTGGAAGCAGGGGTAGAGACTGAAGCTTTCTTT; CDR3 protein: CASSQVEAGVETEAFF
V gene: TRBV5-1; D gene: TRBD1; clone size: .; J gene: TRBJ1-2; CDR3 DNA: TGCGCCAGCAGCGAAACCAGGGGGCGCAATGGCTACACCTTC; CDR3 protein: CASSETRGRNGYTF
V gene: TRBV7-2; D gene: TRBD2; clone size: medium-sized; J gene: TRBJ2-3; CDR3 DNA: TGTGCCAGCAGCTATGGGACTCGCGGGAGTGTTGGCGATACGCAGTATTTT; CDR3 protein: CASSYGTRGSVGDTQYF
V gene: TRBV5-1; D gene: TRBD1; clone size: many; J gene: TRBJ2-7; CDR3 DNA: TGCGCCAGCAGCCTACGACAGGGAGAGGCCTACGAGCAGTACTTC; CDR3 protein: CASSLRQGEAYEQYF
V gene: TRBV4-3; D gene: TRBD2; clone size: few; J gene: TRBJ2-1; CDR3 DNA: TGCGCCAGCAGCCAAACCGGACTAGCGGGAGCAAATGAGCAGTCCTTC; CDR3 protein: CASSQTGLAGANEQSF
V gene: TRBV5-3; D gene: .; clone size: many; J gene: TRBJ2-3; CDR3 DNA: TGTGCCAGAAGCTTGTGGGCGGGACGTGGCACAGATACGCAGTATTTT; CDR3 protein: CARSLWAGRGTDTQYF
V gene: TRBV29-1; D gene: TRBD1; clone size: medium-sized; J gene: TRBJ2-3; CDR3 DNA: TGCAGCGTTGTGCATTCTGACAGGGGGCAGGCAGATACGCAGTATTTT; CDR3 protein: CSVVHSDRGQADTQYF
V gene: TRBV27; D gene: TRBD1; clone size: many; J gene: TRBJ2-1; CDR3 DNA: TGTGCCAGCAGTTTATTAGGGACAGGGGGTACGAATGAGCAGTTCTTC; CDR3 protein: CASSLLGTGGTNEQFF
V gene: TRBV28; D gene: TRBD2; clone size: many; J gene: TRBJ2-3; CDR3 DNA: TGTGCCAGCAGTTTAGCGGGAGGGTTGGCAGATACGCAGTATTTT; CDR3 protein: CASSLAGGLADTQYF
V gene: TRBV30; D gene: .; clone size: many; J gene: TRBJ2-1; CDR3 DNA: TGTGCCTGGGGGGCATATGAGCAGTTCTTC; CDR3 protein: CAWGAYEQFF
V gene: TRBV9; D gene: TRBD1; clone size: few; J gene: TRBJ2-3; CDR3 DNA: TGTGCCAGCAGCGCCGGGACAGCCTCCACAGATACGCAGTATTTT; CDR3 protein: CASSAGTASTDTQYF
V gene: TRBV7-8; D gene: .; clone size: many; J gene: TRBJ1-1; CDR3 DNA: TGTGCCAGCAGCTTAGAAAGCTGGGGACGGACGAACACTGAAGCTTTCTTT; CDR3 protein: CASSLESWGRTNTEAFF
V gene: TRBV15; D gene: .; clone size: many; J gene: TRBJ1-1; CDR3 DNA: TGTGCCACCAGCGAAGAGCTGAACACTGAAGCTTTCTTT; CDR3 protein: CATSEELNTEAFF